Each of the 11 T cell receptor beta chains below was sequenced from the same sample in a study of shared clonotypes between healthy human individuals. Measured with immunoSEQ multiplex PCR; TCRdb has only the in-frame clones, and not every one. Of over a million clones in the sample, roughly 96% are singletons; the top ten hold approximately 1.1%. What was sequenced was naive CD4+ T cells sorted from blood. Subset defined: CD45RA+ positively selected. The receptors stem from a man in his thirties or forties in good health.

The chain uses TRBV5-1 and TRBJ2-3; TRBD1 or TRBD2 may be the D gene (6 bases each). This CDR3 is built from 14 residues. V was clipped by 7 bases and J by 0 bases, with 12 bases between them. Germline V gives CDR1 SGHRS, CDR2 YFSETQ. Here the CDR3 DNA reads TGCGCCAGCTGGGTAGGGGGGAGCACAGATACGCAGTATTTT. The encoded protein is CASWVGGSTDTQYF. Together with reference TRBV5-1 and TRBJ2-3, the CDR3 gives the full variable domain: KAGVTQTPRYLIKTRGQQVTLSCSPISGHRSVSWYQQTPGQGLQFLFEYFSETQRNKGNFPGRFSGRQFSNSRSEMNVSTLELGDSALYLCASWVGGSTDTQYFGPGTRLTVL.

This clone came up once. The chain carries TRBV6-5 and TRBJ1-1, with D maybe TRBD1 (5 bases). The CDR3 is 13 amino acids. Per the germline V gene, CDR1 is MNHEY and CDR2 is SVGAGI. Trimming cost V 2 bases and J 9 bases, with 13 bases left between them. CDR3 amino acids: CASSYRDLGKAFF. Written as DNA, the CDR3 is TGTGCCAGCAGTTACAGGGACCTGGGGAAAGCTTTCTTT.

The chain recombines TRBV2 with TRBJ2-1; D is possibly TRBD2 (6 bases). This CDR3 is built from 13 residues. Trimming pared 5 bases from V and 6 bases from J, leaving 11 bases between. Germline-derived CDR1 and CDR2 are SNHLY and FYNNEI. The CDR3 here is CASSRGLGNEQFF. CDR3 nucleotide sequence: TGTGCCAGCAGTAGGGGACTGGGCAATGAGCAGTTCTTC.

The chain recombines TRBV18 with TRBJ2-6; TRBD2 matches at 9 bases. Trimming at V came to 5 bases and at J to 0 bases, leaving 5 bases not matched to a gene. The CDR3 extends over 17 amino acids. Germline lookup yields CDR1 KGHSH and CDR2 LQKENI. This CDR3 is CASSLAGANSGANVLTF. The CDR3 coding sequence is TGTGCCAGCTCATTAGCGGGAGCCAACTCTGGGGCCAACGTCCTGACTTTC.

This rearrangement joins TRBV10-2 to TRBJ2-7; TRBD1 might be the D (6 bases). V shed 6 bases and J shed 3 bases, with 12 bases lying between them. The CDR3 contains 13 residues. The germline V gene encodes CDR1 WSHSY and CDR2 SAAADI. CDR3 DNA sequence: TGCGCCAGCAGCCCGACAGGAGGCTACGAGCAGTACTTC. It translates to CASSPTGGYEQYF.

Concerning this clone itself: Other DNA sequences from this sample encode an identical CDR3 as well. The chain carries TRBV25-1 and TRBJ1-3; D uncertain. The CDR3 sequence is 13 residues long. Germline lookup yields CDR1 MGHDK and CDR2 SYGVNS. V was shortened by 2 bases and J by 4 bases, with 6 bases between the two germline ends. Here the CDR3 DNA reads TGTGCCAGCAGTGAACCCGCCGGAAACACCATATATTTT. Its protein is CASSEPAGNTIYF. Filled out from reference TRBV25-1 and TRBJ1-3, the complete variable domain reads EADIYQTPRYLVIGTGKKITLECSQTMGHDKMYWYQQDPGMELHLIHYSYGVNSTEKGDLSSESTVSRIRTEHFPLTLESARPSHTSQYLCASSEPAGNTIYFGEGSWLTVV.

The V and J genes are TRBV5-5 and TRBJ2-1; D gene unclear. V was cut by 0 bases and J by 0 bases, with 4 bases left in between. The germline CDR1 and CDR2 sequences are SGHKS and YYEKEE (reference sequence). This CDR3 is built from 14 residues. CDR3 protein: CASSLEDSYNEQFF. CDR3 bases: TGTGCCAGCAGCTTGGAAGACTCCTACAATGAGCAGTTCTTC.

The genes are TRBV28 and TRBJ2-7, with a possible D match to TRBD1 (6 bases). The V gene lost 2 bases and the J gene lost 2 bases, with 16 bases spanning the gap. The CDR3 runs to 16 residues. Germline V gives CDR1 MDHEN, CDR2 SYDVKM. DNA for the CDR3: TGTGCCAGCAGTTTAATAGGGGCAGGGGCAGCCTACGAGCAGTACTTC. It is translated as CASSLIGAGAAYEQYF.

The chain combines TRBV7-6 with TRBJ2-2, with D tentatively TRBD1 (5 bases). Trimming stripped 4 bases from V and 1 base from J, with 7 bases between. Germline V gene lookup returns CDR1 SGHVS and CDR2 FNYEAQ. The CDR3 runs to 14 residues. CDR3 protein: CASSSQVNTGELFF. In nucleotides, the CDR3 is TGTGCCAGCAGCTCACAGGTGAACACCGGGGAGCTGTTTTTT.

V is TRBV18 and J is TRBJ2-7; no clear D. Trimming took 4 bases from V and 2 from J, leaving 9 bases between them. This CDR3 contains 13 residues. The germline CDR1 and CDR2 sequences are KGHSH and LQKENI. For the CDR3, the DNA is TGTGCCAGCTCACATGGGCCGGCCTACGAGCAGTACTTC. This gives the protein CASSHGPAYEQYF.

CDR3 in amino acids: CASSDQGSDTEAFF. The CDR3 DNA is TGTGCCAGCAGTGATCAGGGTTCAGACACTGAAGCTTTCTTT. This chain joins TRBV6-1 and TRBJ1-1, with a weak D call TRBD1 (5 bases). This CDR3 region has 14 residues. The germline gives CDR1 MNHNS, CDR2 SASEGT. Trimming shortened V by 3 bases and J by 3 bases, and 11 bases separated the two germline ends.